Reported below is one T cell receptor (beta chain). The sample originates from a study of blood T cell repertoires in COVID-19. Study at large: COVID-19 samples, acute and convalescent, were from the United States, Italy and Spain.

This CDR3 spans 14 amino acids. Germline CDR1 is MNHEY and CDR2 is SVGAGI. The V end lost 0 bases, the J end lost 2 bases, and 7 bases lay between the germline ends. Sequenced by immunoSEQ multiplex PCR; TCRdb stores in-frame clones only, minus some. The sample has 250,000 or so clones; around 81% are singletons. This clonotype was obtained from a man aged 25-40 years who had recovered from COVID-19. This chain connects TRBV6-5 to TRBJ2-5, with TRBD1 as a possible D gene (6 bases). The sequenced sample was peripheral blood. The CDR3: CASSYSGQQETQYF. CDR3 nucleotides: TGTGCCAGCAGTTACTCTGGACAGCAAGAGACCCAGTACTTC.